The sequence of this T cell receptor beta chain was determined in a study of cytomegalovirus exposure and HLA in healthy donors. Study-wide findings and caveats: Published work reported that the classifier diagnosed cytomegalovirus status with high specificity and sensitivity.

In this sample, this clone turned up a few times. Its antigen is undetermined. Germline CDR1 reads MDHEN; CDR2 reads SYDVKM. The CDR3 has 14 residues. Trimming removed 4 bases from V and 0 bases from J; junction bases left unmatched: 1. The protocol was immunoSEQ multiplex PCR, while the TCRdb copy is restricted to in-frame clones and leaves out a portion. The repertoire has roughly 250,000 clones, approximately 83% of them found once; the top ten carry over 0.95%. The sequencing sample was made of PBMCs. This TCR derives from a woman in her 30s in good health and CMV-seropositive. The V call is TRBV28, the J call TRBJ1-2, with 8 bases lining up with TRBD1. The CDR3 loop reads CASSSGGTNYGYTF. Written as DNA, the CDR3 is TGTGCCAGCAGTTCAGGGGGCACTAACTATGGCTACACCTTC.